Shown below are 5 T cell receptor beta chains from a single sample sequenced in a study of blood T cell repertoires in COVID-19 (dated by TCRdb to 2020 to 2022). Libraries came from the immunoSEQ multiplex PCR assay. Drawn from immuneACCESS, this table holds only the in-frame rearrangements with V and J called that TCRdb kept. Clones are partly lost; checked studies trace under half to an unresolved V gene and leave the rest unexplained. The sample data list 150,000 to 180,000 clones, and about 86% of these were observed just once. Of the sample, 29% is held by the ten largest clones. The sample was peripheral blood. These receptors all stem from a woman in her sixties with acute or convalescent COVID-19.

This chain uses TRBV9 with TRBJ1-5, with D tentatively TRBD1 (5 bases). Trimming pared 0 bases from V and 2 bases from J, leaving 9 bases between. The CDR3 length is 15 residues. Germline CDR1 SGDLS, CDR2 YYNGEE. The CDR3 nucleotides are TGTGCCAGCAGCGTAGAAGGCAGGGGCAATCAGCCCCAGCATTTT. It is translated as CASSVEGRGNQPQHF.

This sequence joins TRBV5-1 and TRBJ2-1; TRBD1 might be the D (6 bases). From germline, CDR1 is SGHRS and CDR2 YFSETQ. Trimming left V 4 bases short and J 2 bases short, with 10 bases between. The CDR3 runs to 14 residues. CDR3 amino acids: CASSRDTTYNEQFF. CDR3 DNA: TGCGCCAGCAGCCGGGACACCACCTACAATGAGCAGTTCTTC. Using reference TRBV5-1 and TRBJ2-1 for the parts outside the CDR3, the full variable domain is KAGVTQTPRYLIKTRGQQVTLSCSPISGHRSVSWYQQTPGQGLQFLFEYFSETQRNKGNFPGRFSGRQFSNSRSEMNVSTLELGDSALYLCASSRDTTYNEQFFGPGTRLTVL.

The chain carries TRBV10-1 and TRBJ2-1; the D gene is possibly TRBD2 (6 bases). The CDR3 runs to 15 residues. In germline, CDR1 is WNHNN, CDR2 SYGVQD (reference sequence). V was trimmed by 5 bases and J by 6 bases, leaving 17 bases between them. CDR3 nucleotides: TGCGCCAGCAGTAGGGACTTAATGAGGGGCAATGAGCAGTTCTTC. It encodes CASSRDLMRGNEQFF.

J is TRBJ2-5 and V is TRBV5-1, with TRBD2 matching over 7 bases. CDR1 is SGHRS, CDR2 YFSETQ, per germline. Germline trimming cut 0 bases from V and 3 bases from J; bases unmatched to any gene: 2. The CDR3 has 14 amino acids. The CDR3 DNA is TGCGCCAGCAGCTTGGCCGCGGGGGAAGAGACCCAGTACTTC. It encodes CASSLAAGEETQYF.

This chain joins TRBV25-1 and TRBJ1-2; D gene uncertain. Germline CDR1 is MGHDK and CDR2 is SYGVNS. The germline V and J ends were trimmed by 5 bases and 5 bases, with 12 bases remaining between them. There are 13 residues in the CDR3. CDR3 DNA: TGTGCCAGCAGTTTGACAACCTCATATGGCTACACCTTC. This codes for CASSLTTSYGYTF.